The rows below give T cell receptor beta chains drawn from one sample of a study of blood T cell repertoires in COVID-19. Produced via immunoSEQ multiplex PCR; TCRdb's table is partial and in-frame only. The data contain tens of thousands of clones, 70% to 85% of them singletons. The specimen sequenced was peripheral blood. These receptors came from a man aged 70-80 years with acute or convalescent COVID-19. The CDR3 runs from the conserved cysteine through the conserved F or W.

v_call	j_call	cdr3_aa
TRBV19	TRBJ1-2	CASSFQYRQALNGYTF
TRBV25-1	TRBJ2-7	CASSEYGSWAYEQYF
TRBV6-5	TRBJ2-7	CASSTRDRATYEQYF
TRBV5-4	TRBJ1-2	CASSLALLGTPTGYTF
TRBV4-3	TRBJ1-2	CASSQGMGDGYTF
TRBV4-3	TRBJ1-6	CASSQDGTGVSPLHF
TRBV4-1	TRBJ2-5	CASSPNPQGFQETQYF
TRBV29-1	TRBJ2-3	CSVEGQGTDTQYF
TRBV5-4	TRBJ2-3	CASTPGGTSGSDTQYF
TRBV6-1	TRBJ2-5	CASSDGEETQYF
TRBV12-3/TRBV12-4	TRBJ2-7	CASSVNRGSEQYF
TRBV6-2/TRBV6-3	TRBJ2-2	CASTPLGTANTGELFF
TRBV28	TRBJ2-7	CASSFPLTSGSSYEQYF